This T cell receptor beta chain was documented in a study of CD4 and CD8 cells across lung adenocarcinoma regions. Localized lung adenocarcinoma, a non-small cell lung cancer, affected the donors. TCRdb re-derived calls from the PCR reads in MiXCR, one entry per CDR3 protein. The sample includes 5,000 to 6,000 distinct CDR3 sequences, 50% of them seen just once. There are 17 residues in the CDR3. The ends were cut back, 0 bases at V and 13 bases at J, with 25 bases in the middle. Looked up from germline, CDR1 is SGHDN and CDR2 is FVKESK. The chain employs TRBV14 and TRBJ2-4; D may be TRBD2 (6 bases). The receptor was isolated from a male donor with lung adenocarcinoma. The CD4 and CD8 labels of this study may be unreliable. The sequencing sample was made of CD4+ T cells from the margin of a lung tumor. CDR3 nucleotide sequence: TGTGCCAGCAGCCAAGACGCGGGGCTAGGAGCCAAAGACACGCAGTACTTC. This sequence encodes CASSQDAGLGAKDTQYF.